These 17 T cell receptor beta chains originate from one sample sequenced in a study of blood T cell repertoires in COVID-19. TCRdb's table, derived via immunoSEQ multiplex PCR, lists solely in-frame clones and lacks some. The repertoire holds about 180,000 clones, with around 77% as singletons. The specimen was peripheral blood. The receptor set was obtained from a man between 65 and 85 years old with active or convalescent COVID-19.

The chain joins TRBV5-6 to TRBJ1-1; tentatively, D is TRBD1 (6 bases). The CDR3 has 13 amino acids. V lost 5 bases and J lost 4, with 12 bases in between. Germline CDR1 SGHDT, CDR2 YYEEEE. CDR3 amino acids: CASRPDRTTEAFF. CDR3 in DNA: TGTGCCAGCAGACCAGACAGGACCACTGAAGCTTTCTTT.

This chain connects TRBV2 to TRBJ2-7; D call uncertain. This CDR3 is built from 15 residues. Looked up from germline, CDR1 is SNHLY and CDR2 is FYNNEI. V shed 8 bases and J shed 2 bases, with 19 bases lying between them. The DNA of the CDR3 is TGTGCCAGCCAGGTATTCAGATCCCAAGCCTACGAGCAGTACTTC. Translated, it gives CASQVFRSQAYEQYF.

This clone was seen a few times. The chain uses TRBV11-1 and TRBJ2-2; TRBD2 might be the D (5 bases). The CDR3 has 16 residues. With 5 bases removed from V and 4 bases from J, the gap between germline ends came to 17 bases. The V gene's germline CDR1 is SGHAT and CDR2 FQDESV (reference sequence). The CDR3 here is CASSPRGGRITGELFF. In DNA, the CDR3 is TGTGCCAGCAGCCCCCGGGGTGGGAGAATCACCGGGGAGCTGTTTTTT.

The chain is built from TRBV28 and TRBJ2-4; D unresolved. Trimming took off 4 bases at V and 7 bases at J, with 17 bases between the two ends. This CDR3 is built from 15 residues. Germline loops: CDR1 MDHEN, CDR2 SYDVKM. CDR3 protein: CASSSTTYGRNIQYF. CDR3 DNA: TGTGCCAGCAGTTCTACGACTTACGGAAGGAACATTCAGTACTTC.

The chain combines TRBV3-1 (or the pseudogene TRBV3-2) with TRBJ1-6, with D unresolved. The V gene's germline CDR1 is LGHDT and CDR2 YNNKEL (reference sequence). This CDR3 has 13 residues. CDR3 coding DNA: TGTGCTAGCTGCGGGCTTTTGAATTCACCCCTCCACTTT. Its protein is CASCGLLNSPLHF.

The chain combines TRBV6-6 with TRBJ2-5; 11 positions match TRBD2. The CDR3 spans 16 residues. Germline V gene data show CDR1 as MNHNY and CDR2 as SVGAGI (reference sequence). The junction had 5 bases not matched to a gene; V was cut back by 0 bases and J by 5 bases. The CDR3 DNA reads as TGTGCCAGCAGTTACTCGATAACTAGCGGGGGTGAGACCCAGTACTTC. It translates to CASSYSITSGGETQYF.

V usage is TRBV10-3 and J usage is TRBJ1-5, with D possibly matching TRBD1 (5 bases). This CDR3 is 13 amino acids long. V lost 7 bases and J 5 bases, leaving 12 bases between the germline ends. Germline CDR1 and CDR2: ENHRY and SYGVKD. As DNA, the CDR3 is TGTGCCATCAAAGGCCAGGGTGATCAGCCCCAGCATTTT. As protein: CAIKGQGDQPQHF.

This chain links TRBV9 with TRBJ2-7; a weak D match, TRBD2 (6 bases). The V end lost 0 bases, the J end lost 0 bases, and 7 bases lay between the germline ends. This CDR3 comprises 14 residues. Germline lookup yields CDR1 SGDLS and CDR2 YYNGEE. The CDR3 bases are TGTGCCAGCAGCGTAGGCGGGGACTCCTACGAGCAGTACTTC. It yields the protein CASSVGGDSYEQYF.

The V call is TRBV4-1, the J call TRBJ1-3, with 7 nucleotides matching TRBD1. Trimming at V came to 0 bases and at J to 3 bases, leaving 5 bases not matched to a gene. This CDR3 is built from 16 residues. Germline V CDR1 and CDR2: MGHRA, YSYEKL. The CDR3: CASSQDGGGGGNTIYF. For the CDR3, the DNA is TGCGCCAGCAGCCAAGATGGAGGGGGCGGTGGAAACACCATATATTTT.

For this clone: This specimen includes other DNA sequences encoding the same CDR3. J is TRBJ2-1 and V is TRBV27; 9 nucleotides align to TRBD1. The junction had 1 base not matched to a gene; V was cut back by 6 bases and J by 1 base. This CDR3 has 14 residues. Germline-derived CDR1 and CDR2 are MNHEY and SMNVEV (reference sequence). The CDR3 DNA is TGTGCCAGCAGGGGGACAGGGTCCTACAATGAGCAGTTCTTC. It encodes CASRGTGSYNEQFF.

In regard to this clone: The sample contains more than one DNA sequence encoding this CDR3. Here the CDR3 reads CASSPQSGSSYEQYF. The CDR3 DNA reads as TGTGCCAGCTCACCACAGAGCGGGAGTTCCTACGAGCAGTACTTC. This chain uses TRBV18 with TRBJ2-7, with 8 bases matching TRBD2. The junction had 3 bases not matched to a gene; V was cut back by 1 base and J by 1 base. Germline-derived CDR1 and CDR2 are KGHSH and LQKENI. The CDR3 loop spans 15 amino acids.

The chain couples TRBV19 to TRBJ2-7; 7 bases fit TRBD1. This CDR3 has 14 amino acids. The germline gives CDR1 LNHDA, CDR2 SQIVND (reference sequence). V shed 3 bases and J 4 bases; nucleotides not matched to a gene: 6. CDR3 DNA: TGTGCCAGTAGTATTACTGACAGGGCGTACGAGCAGTACTTC. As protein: CASSITDRAYEQYF.

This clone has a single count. The CDR3 reads CASRMSENTGELFF. For the CDR3, the DNA is TGTGCCAGCCGCATGAGCGAGAACACCGGGGAGCTGTTTTTT. The chain is built from TRBV6-5 and TRBJ2-2; D is ambiguous. V lost 8 bases, J lost 1 base, and 11 bases lay in between. The CDR3 length is 14 residues. Germline values: CDR1 MNHEY, CDR2 SVGAGI.

The CDR3 coding sequence is TGCGCCAGCAGCTTGGAGCCCACAACTAATGAAAAACTGTTTTTT. Protein: CASSLEPTTNEKLFF. The chain has TRBV5-1 and TRBJ1-4; D is ambiguous. Looked up from germline, CDR1 is SGHRS and CDR2 is YFSETQ. This CDR3 has 15 amino acids. Trimming cost V 0 bases and J 0 bases, with 6 bases left between them.

The DNA for the CDR3 is TGCAGCGCTGGGGGGGGGAGCTATGGCTACACCTTC. Protein sequence: CSAGGGSYGYTF. The chain recombines TRBV29-1 with TRBJ1-2; D is perhaps TRBD1 (5 bases). The germline gives CDR1 SQVTM, CDR2 ANQGSEA. Between the trimmed V and J ends, which lost 7 bases and 4 bases, there was a span of 13 bases. This CDR3 region has 12 residues.

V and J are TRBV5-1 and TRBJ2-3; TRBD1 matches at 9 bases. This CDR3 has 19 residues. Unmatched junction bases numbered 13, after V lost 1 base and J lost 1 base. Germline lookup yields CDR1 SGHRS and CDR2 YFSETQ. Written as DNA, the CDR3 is TGCGCCAGCAGCTTGTGGGGCCCTGAACAGGGGGCGGGCACAGATACGCAGTATTTT. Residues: CASSLWGPEQGAGTDTQYF.

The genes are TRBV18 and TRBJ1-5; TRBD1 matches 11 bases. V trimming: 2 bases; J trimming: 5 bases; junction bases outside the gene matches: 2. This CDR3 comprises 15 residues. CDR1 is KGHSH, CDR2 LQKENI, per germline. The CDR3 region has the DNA TGTGCCAGCTCACCAGGACAGGGGGCGCATCAGCCCCAGCATTTT. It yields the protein CASSPGQGAHQPQHF.